The clone carrying this TCR beta chain was recorded at least ten times. The record originates from a study of glioma-infiltrating T cells. The iRepertoire nested amplicon-rescue multiplex PCR amplified TCR alpha and beta CDR3s from RNA. TCRdb processed the multiplex PCR reads anew with MiXCR; each CDR3 protein has one entry. The repertoire holds approximately 190,000 distinct CDR3 sequences, with over 30% as singletons. CDR1 is MDHEN and CDR2 is SYDVKM in the germline V gene. CDR3 length equals 14 residues. V was pared by 5 bases and J by 4 bases, with 13 bases between. This sequence was found in a human donor with low-grade glioma or glioblastoma, undergoing nonglioma brain surgery, or in good health (not recorded which). This chain uses TRBV28 with TRBJ2-3, with a possible D match to TRBD2 (6 bases). The source material was glioma tissue, nonneoplastic brain tissue, or PBMCs (not recorded which). The DNA of the CDR3 is TGTGCCAGCAGTGGCGGTCTAGCGTCAGATACGCAGTATTTT. Translated, it gives CASSGGLASDTQYF.